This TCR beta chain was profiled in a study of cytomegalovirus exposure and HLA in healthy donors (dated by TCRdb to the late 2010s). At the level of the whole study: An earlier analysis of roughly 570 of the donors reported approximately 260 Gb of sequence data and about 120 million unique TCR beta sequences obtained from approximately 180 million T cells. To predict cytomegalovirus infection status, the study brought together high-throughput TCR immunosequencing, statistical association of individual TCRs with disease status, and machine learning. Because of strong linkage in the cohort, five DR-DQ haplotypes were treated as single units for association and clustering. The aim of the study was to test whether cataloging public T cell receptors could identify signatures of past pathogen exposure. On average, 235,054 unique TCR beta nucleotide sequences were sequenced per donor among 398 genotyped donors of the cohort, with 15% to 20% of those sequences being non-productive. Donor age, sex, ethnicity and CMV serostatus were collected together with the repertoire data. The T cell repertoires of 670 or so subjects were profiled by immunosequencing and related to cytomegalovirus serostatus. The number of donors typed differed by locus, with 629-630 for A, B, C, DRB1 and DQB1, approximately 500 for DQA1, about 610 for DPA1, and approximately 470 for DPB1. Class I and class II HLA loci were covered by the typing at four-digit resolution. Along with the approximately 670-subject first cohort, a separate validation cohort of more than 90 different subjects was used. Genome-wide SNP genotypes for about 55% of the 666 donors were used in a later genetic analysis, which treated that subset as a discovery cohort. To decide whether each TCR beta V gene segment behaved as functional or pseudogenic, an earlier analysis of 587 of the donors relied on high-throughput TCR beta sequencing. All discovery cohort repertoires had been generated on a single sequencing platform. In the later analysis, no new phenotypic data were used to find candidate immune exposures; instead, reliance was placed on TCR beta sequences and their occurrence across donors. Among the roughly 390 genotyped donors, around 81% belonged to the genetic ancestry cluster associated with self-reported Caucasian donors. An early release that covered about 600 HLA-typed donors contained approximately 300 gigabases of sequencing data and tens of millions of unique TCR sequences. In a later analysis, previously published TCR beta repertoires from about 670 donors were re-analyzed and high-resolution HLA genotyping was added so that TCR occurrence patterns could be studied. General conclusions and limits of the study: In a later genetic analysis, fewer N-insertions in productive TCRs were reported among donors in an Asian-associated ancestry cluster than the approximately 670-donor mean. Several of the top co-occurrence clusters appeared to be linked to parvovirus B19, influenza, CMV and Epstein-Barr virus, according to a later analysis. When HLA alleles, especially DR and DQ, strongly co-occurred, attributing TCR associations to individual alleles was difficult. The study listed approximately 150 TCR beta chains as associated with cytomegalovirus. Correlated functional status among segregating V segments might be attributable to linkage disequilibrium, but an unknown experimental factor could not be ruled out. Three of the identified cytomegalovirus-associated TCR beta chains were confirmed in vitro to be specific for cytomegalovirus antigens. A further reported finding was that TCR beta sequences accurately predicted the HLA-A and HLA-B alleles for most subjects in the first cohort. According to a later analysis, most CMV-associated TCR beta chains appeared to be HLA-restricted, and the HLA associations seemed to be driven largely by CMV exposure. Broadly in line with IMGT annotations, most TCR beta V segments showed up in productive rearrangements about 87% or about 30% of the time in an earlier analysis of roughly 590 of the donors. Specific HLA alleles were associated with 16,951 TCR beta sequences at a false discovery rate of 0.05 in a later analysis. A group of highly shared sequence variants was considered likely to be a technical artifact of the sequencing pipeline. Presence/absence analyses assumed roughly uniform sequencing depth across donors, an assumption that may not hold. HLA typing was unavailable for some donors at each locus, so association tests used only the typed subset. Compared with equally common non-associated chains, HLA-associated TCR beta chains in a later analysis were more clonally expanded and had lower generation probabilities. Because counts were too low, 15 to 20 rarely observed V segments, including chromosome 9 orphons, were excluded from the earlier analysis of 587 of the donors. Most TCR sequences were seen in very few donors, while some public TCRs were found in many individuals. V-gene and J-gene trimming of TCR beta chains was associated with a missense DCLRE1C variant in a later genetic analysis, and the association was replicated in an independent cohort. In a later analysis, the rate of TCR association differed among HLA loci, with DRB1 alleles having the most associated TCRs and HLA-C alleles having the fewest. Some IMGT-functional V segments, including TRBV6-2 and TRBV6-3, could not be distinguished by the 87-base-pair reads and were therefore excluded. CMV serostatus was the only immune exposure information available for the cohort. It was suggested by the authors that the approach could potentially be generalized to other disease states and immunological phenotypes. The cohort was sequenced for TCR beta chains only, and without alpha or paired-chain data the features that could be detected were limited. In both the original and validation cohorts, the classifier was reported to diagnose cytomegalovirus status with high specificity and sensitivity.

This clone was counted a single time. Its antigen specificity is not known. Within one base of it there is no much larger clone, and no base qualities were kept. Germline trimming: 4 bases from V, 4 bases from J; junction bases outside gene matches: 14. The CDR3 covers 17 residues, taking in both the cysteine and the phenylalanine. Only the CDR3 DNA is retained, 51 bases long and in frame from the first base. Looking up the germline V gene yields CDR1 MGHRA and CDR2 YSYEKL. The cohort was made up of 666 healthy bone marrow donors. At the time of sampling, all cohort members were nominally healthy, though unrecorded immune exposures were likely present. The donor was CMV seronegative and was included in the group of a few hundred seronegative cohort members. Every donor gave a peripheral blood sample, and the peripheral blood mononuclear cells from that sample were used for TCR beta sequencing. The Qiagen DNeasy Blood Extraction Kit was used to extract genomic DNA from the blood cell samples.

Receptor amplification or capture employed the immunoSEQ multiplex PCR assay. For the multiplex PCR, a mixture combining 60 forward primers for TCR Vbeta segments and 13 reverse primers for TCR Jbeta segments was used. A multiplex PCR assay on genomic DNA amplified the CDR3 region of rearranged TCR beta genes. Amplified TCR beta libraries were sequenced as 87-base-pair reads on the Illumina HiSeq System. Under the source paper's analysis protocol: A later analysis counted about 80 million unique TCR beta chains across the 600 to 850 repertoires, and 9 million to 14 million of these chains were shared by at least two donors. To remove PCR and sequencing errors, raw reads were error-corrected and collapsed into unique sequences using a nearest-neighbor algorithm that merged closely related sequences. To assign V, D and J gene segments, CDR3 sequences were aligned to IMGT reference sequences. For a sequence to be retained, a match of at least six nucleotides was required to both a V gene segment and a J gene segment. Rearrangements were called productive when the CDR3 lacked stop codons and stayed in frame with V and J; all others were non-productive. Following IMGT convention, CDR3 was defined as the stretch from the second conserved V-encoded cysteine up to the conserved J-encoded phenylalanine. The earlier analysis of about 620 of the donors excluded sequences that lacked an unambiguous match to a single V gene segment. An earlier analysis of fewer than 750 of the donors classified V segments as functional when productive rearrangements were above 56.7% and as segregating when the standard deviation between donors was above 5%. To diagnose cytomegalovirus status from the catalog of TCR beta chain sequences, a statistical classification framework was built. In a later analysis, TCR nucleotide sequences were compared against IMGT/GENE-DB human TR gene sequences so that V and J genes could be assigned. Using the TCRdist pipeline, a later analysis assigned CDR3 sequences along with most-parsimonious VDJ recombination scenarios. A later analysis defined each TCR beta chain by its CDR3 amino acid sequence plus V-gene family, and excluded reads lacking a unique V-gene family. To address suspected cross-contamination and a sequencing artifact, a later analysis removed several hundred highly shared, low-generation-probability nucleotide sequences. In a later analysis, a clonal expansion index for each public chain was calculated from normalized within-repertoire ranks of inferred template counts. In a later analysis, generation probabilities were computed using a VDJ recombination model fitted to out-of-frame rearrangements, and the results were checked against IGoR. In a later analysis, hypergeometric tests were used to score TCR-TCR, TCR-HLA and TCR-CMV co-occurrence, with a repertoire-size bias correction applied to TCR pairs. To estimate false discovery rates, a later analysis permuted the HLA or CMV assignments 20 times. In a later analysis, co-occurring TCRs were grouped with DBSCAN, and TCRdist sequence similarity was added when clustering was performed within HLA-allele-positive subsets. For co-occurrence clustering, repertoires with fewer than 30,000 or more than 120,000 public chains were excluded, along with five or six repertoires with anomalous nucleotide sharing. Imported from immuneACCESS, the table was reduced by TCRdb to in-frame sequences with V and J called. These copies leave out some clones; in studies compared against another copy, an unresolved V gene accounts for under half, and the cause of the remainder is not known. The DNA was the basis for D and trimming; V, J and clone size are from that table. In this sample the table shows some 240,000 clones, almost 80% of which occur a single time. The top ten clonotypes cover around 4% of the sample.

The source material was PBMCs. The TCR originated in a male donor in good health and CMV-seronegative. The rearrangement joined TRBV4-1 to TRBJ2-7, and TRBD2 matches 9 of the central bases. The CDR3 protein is CASSPVAGEASGYEQYF. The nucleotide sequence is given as TGCGCCAGCAGCCCCGTAGCGGGAGAGGCTTCAGGGTACGAGCAGTACTTC.